These 32 T cell receptor beta chains came from one sample sequenced in a study of cytomegalovirus exposure and HLA in healthy donors. PCR amplification relied on 60 Vbeta primers (plus 13 Jbeta primers). Repertoires were generated with immunoSEQ multiplex PCR, while TCRdb's copy carries only in-frame clones and drops some. The sample includes about 160,000 clones, roughly four fifths of them seen just once. Material for sequencing was PBMCs. These receptors were collected from a girl aged 2 to 9 in good health and CMV-seropositive.

The chain carries TRBV7-9 and TRBJ2-1; D not certain. CDR3 length: 13 residues. CDR1 and CDR2 from the germline V gene are SEHNR and FQNEAQ (reference sequence). Trimming cost V 1 base and J 9 bases, with 10 bases left between them. CDR3 in amino acids: CASSLDPVREQFF. DNA for the CDR3: TGTGCCAGCAGCTTAGATCCAGTCCGTGAGCAGTTCTTC.

The V gene is TRBV5-8, the J gene TRBJ1-4, with 7 bases that match TRBD1. J lost 7 bases, V lost 4 bases, and 7 bases had no gene match. Germline CDR1 is SGHTS and CDR2 is YDEGEE. The CDR3 spans 14 residues. In DNA, the CDR3 is TGTGCCAGCAGCCAGGACAGGTTACTTGAAAAACTGTTTTTT. Its translation: CASSQDRLLEKLFF.

This clone has more than one count but fewer than ten. The chain is built from TRBV21-1 and TRBJ1-1; the DNA was not used to check the table's D call, TRBD1. TRBV21-1 is annotated as a pseudogene. This CDR3 comprises 13 residues. The CDR3 DNA reads as TGTGCCAGCATCCAGGGGGCTGTGGCTGAAGCTTTCTTT. Translated: CASIQGAVAEAFF.

Notes on this clone: The junction shows a germline mismatch at one end, possibly a read error. The chain joins TRBV7-7 to TRBJ2-7; TRBD2 might be the D (5 bases). The CDR3 runs to 13 residues. In germline, CDR1 is SSHAT, CDR2 FNYEAQ (reference sequence). The CDR3 DNA reads TGTGCTAGCAGCTTTGCGGAGGACTACGAGCAGTACTTC. It translates to CASSFAEDYEQYF.

This sequence joins TRBV2 and TRBJ2-7, with a tentative D call TRBD2 (5 bases). CDR3 length equals 14 residues. Deletions cut 2 bases from V and 2 bases from J, with 10 bases between. The V gene's germline CDR1 is SNHLY and CDR2 FYNNEI. CDR3 residues: CASSELTNTYEQYF. In DNA, the CDR3 is TGTGCCAGCAGTGAACTGACTAACACCTACGAGCAGTACTTC. The whole variable domain, filled in from reference TRBV2 and TRBJ2-7, reads EPEVTQTPSHQVTQMGQEVILRCVPISNHLYFYWYRQILGQKVEFLVSFYNNEISEKSEIFDDQFSVERPDGSNFTLKIRSTKLEDSAMYFCASSELTNTYEQYFGPGTRLTVT.

This clone was picked up a small number of times. The gene calls are TRBV6-1 and TRBJ2-2; 13 bases fit TRBD2. This CDR3 region has 17 residues. J gave up 2 bases and V 3 bases, and 3 bases lay outside the gene matches. Germline V gene sequence: CDR1 MNHNS, CDR2 SASEGT. This CDR3 reads CASSDPGLAGNTGELFF. The CDR3 DNA reads TGTGCCAGCAGTGACCCGGGACTAGCGGGAAACACCGGGGAGCTGTTTTTT.

V is TRBV28 and J is TRBJ2-5; TRBD1 aligns across 10 bases. CDR3 size: 17 residues. V shed 3 bases, J shed 7 bases, and the junction held 14 bases outside the gene matches. Germline lookup yields CDR1 MDHEN and CDR2 SYDVKM. This CDR3 reads CASSFIFGTGVMRTQYF. The CDR3 nucleotides read TGTGCCAGCAGTTTTATCTTCGGGACAGGGGTGATGCGGACCCAGTACTTC.

V usage is TRBV29-1 and J usage is TRBJ2-3; tentatively, D is TRBD2 (6 bases). Germline V gene sequence: CDR1 SQVTM, CDR2 ANQGSEA. V dropped 1 base and J dropped 4 bases, with 15 bases sitting between them. The CDR3 is 15 amino acids. In nucleotides, the CDR3 is TGCAGCGTTGAAGTCATGTGGGGCGGGGCAGATACGCAGTATTTT. Translating it yields CSVEVMWGGADTQYF.

This clone was detected only a few times. This chain joins TRBV6-5 and TRBJ1-1, with D perhaps TRBD1 (5 bases). Trimming removed 5 bases at V and 6 bases at J, with 19 bases between. The CDR3 is 15 residues long. Germline assignment: CDR1 MNHEY and CDR2 SVGAGI. The CDR3 region is CASSHLPPRVPEAFF. DNA for the CDR3: TGTGCCAGCAGTCATCTCCCCCCCAGGGTTCCTGAAGCTTTCTTT.

J is TRBJ1-5 and V is TRBV6-4; TRBD1 might be the D (5 bases). The CDR3 totals 16 residues. The germline V and J ends were trimmed by 6 bases and 6 bases, with 21 bases remaining between them. Germline V lookup: CDR1 MRHNA, CDR2 SNTAGT. The chain's CDR3 is CASRLSTGRVRQPQHF. CDR3 coding DNA: TGTGCCAGCAGACTCAGTACGGGCAGGGTGCGTCAGCCCCAGCATTTT.

This clone came up a few times. The chain has TRBV6-1 and TRBJ1-2, with 7 bases that match TRBD1. J was trimmed by 5 bases and V by 6 bases; bases with no gene match: 6. CDR1 is MNHNS, CDR2 SASEGT, per germline. This CDR3 spans 13 amino acids. CDR3 in amino acids: CASRLGGSYGYTF. Written as DNA, the CDR3 is TGTGCCAGCAGGCTAGGGGGCAGTTATGGCTACACCTTC.

The chain is built from TRBV7-2 and TRBJ2-5; perhaps TRBD2 as D (5 bases). In germline, CDR1 is SGHTA, CDR2 FQGNSA. Deletions cut 4 bases from V and 5 bases from J, with 14 bases between. The CDR3 extends over 14 amino acids. For the CDR3, the DNA is TGTGCCAGCAGCTCCTCGGGGATCCGGGAGACCCAGTACTTC. Translating it yields CASSSSGIRETQYF.

This chain joins TRBV5-1 and TRBJ1-4; tentatively, D is TRBD1 (6 bases). CDR1 is SGHRS, CDR2 YFSETQ, per germline. The CDR3 length is 15 residues. Trimming shortened V by 0 bases and J by 6 bases, and 12 bases separated the two germline ends. CDR3 DNA sequence: TGCGCCAGCAGCTTGGAGGGGGTGTTGGATGAAAAACTGTTTTTT. Translation: CASSLEGVLDEKLFF. The variable domain in full, with the rest retrieved from reference TRBV5-1 and TRBJ1-4, is KAGVTQTPRYLIKTRGQQVTLSCSPISGHRSVSWYQQTPGQGLQFLFEYFSETQRNKGNFPGRFSGRQFSNSRSEMNVSTLELGDSALYLCASSLEGVLDEKLFFGSGTQLSVL.

This clone was observed a few times. J is TRBJ1-4 and V is TRBV19; 10 bases map to TRBD1. V was clipped by 6 bases and J by 5 bases; unmatched bases: 12. Germline V lookup: CDR1 LNHDA, CDR2 SQIVND (reference sequence). The CDR3 extends over 17 amino acids. The CDR3: CASSPIGDRGPNEKLFF. CDR3 nucleotides: TGTGCCAGTAGCCCCATTGGGGACAGGGGACCAAATGAAAAACTGTTTTTT.

The CDR3 here is CASSPRTGRMIDTQYF. The CDR3 nucleotides read TGTGCCAGCAGCCCCCGGACAGGGAGGATGATAGATACGCAGTATTTT. The gene calls are TRBV9 and TRBJ2-3; 8 nucleotides line up with TRBD1. V shed 4 bases and J 5 bases; nucleotides not matched to a gene: 12. The length of the CDR3 is 16 residues. Germline-derived CDR1 and CDR2 are SGDLS and YYNGEE.

In DNA form, the CDR3 reads TGTGCCTGGACCCTGGGGAAGCGGGAGGACGAGCAGTACTTC. It yields the protein CAWTLGKREDEQYF. The chain recombines TRBV30 with TRBJ2-7; 9 bases are a match to TRBD2. Germline V gives CDR1 GTSNPN, CDR2 SVGIG (reference sequence). The trim removed 4 bases at V and 5 bases at J, leaving 9 bases unmatched. The CDR3 contains 14 residues.

This chain joins TRBV4-2 and TRBJ2-6; 12 positions match TRBD2. Germline-derived CDR1 and CDR2 are LGHNA and YNFKEQ. Trimming at V came to 1 base and at J to 12 bases, leaving 4 bases not matched to a gene. The CDR3 sequence is 15 residues long. CDR3 nucleotides: TGTGCCAGCAGCCAAGGGACTAGCGGGATTGCCGTCCTGACTTTC. Its protein product is CASSQGTSGIAVLTF.

The V gene is TRBV13, the J gene TRBJ2-7; 7 nucleotides agree with TRBD1. This CDR3 contains 16 residues. The trim removed 5 bases at V and 3 bases at J, leaving 13 bases unmatched. Germline lookup yields CDR1 PRHDT and CDR2 FYEKMQ (reference sequence). CDR3 region: CASSHGTARAYYEQYF. CDR3 nucleotides: TGTGCCAGCAGCCACGGGACAGCGCGCGCCTACTACGAGCAGTACTTC.

The CDR3 sequence: CASSQTSGRFEQYF. The CDR3 bases are TGTGCCAGCAGCCAGACTAGCGGGAGGTTCGAGCAGTACTTC. The chain combines TRBV7-8 with TRBJ2-7, with 13 positions matching TRBD2. Germline CDR1 and CDR2: SGHVS and FQNEAQ. Trimming at V came to 5 bases and at J to 6 bases, leaving 4 bases not matched to a gene. CDR3 length: 14 amino acids.

The chain couples TRBV10-2 to TRBJ1-4; D remains unclear. This CDR3 contains 14 residues. Trimming took 8 bases from V and 3 from J, leaving 13 bases between them. Germline V gene data show CDR1 as WSHSY and CDR2 as SAAADI. The CDR3: CASGREGPNEKLFF. The CDR3 region has the DNA TGCGCCAGCGGGAGGGAAGGTCCTAATGAAAAACTGTTTTTT.

V and J are TRBV4-2 and TRBJ2-7; D remains ambiguous. V gave up 3 bases and J gave up 1 base, with 10 bases separating them. This CDR3 is 14 amino acids long. In germline, CDR1 is LGHNA, CDR2 YNFKEQ. CDR3 amino acids: CASSHARQSYEQYF. The DNA of the CDR3 is TGTGCCAGCAGCCACGCTAGGCAGTCCTACGAGCAGTACTTC.

The J gene is TRBJ2-7, the V gene TRBV19; D gene uncertain. V was cut by 9 bases and J by 3 bases, with 18 bases left in between. Germline V gives CDR1 LNHDA, CDR2 SQIVND (reference sequence). The length of the CDR3 is 14 residues. For the CDR3, the DNA is TGTGCCAGCTCGACGGTCACAGATATCTACGAGCAGTACTTC. Translation gives CASSTVTDIYEQYF.

J is TRBJ2-7 and V is TRBV30; TRBD2 aligns across 7 bases. CDR1 GTSNPN and CDR2 SVGIG come from the germline V gene (reference sequence). CDR3 length equals 11 residues. The V segment lost 8 bases and the J segment 0 bases; nucleotides outside the gene matches: 1. The CDR3 protein is CARGSSYEQYF. DNA of the CDR3: TGTGCCCGCGGGAGCTCCTACGAGCAGTACTTC.

This clone has a handful of counts. The rearrangement links TRBV13 to TRBJ2-3; D may be TRBD2 (6 bases). CDR1 is PRHDT, CDR2 FYEKMQ, per germline (reference sequence). The CDR3 is made up of 15 amino acids. V lost 3 bases and J 2 bases, leaving 12 bases between the germline ends. The CDR3: CASSLGGLSTDTQYF. CDR3 bases: TGTGCCAGCAGCTTGGGGGGTCTTTCCACAGATACGCAGTATTTT.

The chain is built from TRBV7-6 and TRBJ2-6; 7 bases are shared with TRBD2. The germline V gene encodes CDR1 SGHVS and CDR2 FNYEAQ. This CDR3 is built from 19 residues. The V segment lost 5 bases and the J segment 0 bases; nucleotides outside the gene matches: 13. DNA of the CDR3: TGTGCCAGCAGCCCCGCCTGGGGAGGGCCCGGCTCTGGGGCCAACGTCCTGACTTTC. It specifies CASSPAWGGPGSGANVLTF.

V and J are TRBV6-1 and TRBJ2-7; the D is unclear. The CDR3 contains 14 residues. Germline values: CDR1 MNHNS, CDR2 SASEGT. The V end was cut by 4 bases, the J end by 3 bases, with 13 bases between. The CDR3 DNA is TGTGCCAGCAGTGGTTATGGGCAGAACTACGAGCAGTACTTC. Protein product: CASSGYGQNYEQYF.

This clone was recorded only once. The chain's CDR3 is CAWSRDRGQETQYF. In nucleotides, the CDR3 is TGTGCCTGGAGCCGGGACAGGGGGCAAGAGACCCAGTACTTC. This chain connects TRBV30 to TRBJ2-5; 11 nucleotides match TRBD1. The CDR3 runs to 14 residues. Germline V gene lookup returns CDR1 GTSNPN and CDR2 SVGIG (reference sequence). The V segment lost 3 bases and the J segment 2 bases; nucleotides outside the gene matches: 2.

The chain uses TRBV5-4 and TRBJ2-1; D is unclear. The V end lost 1 base, the J end lost 6 bases, and 8 bases lay between the germline ends. There are 13 residues in the CDR3. In germline, CDR1 is SGHNT, CDR2 YYREEE (reference sequence). The CDR3 sequence is CASSLLSANEQFF. DNA for the CDR3: TGTGCCAGCAGCTTGCTGAGCGCCAATGAGCAGTTCTTC.

The gene calls are TRBV9 and TRBJ1-2, with D hard to call. The germline CDR1 and CDR2 sequences are SGDLS and YYNGEE. The CDR3 consists of 16 residues. The V end was cut by 4 bases, the J end by 0 bases, with 16 bases between. DNA of the CDR3: TGTGCCAGCAGCAAAACACATACCCCGTCTAACTATGGCTACACCTTC. This translates into CASSKTHTPSNYGYTF.

J is TRBJ2-1 and V is TRBV6-4; the match to TRBD2 covers 7 bases. CDR1 MRHNA and CDR2 SNTAGT come from the germline V gene. The length of the CDR3 is 15 residues. V shed 7 bases and J 6 bases; nucleotides not matched to a gene: 12. DNA of the CDR3: TGTGCCAGCAAAAGGGAGGGAATCGGGTTCAATGAGCAGTTCTTC. Protein sequence: CASKREGIGFNEQFF.

The rearrangement uses TRBV5-1 and TRBJ2-6, with 8 bases that match TRBD1. Germline V CDR1 and CDR2: SGHRS, YFSETQ. The CDR3 loop spans 18 amino acids. Trimming at V came to 4 bases and at J to 0 bases, leaving 9 bases not matched to a gene. The CDR3 DNA reads as TGCGCCAGCAGCCCCCGGGACAGGTTATACTCTGGGGCCAACGTCCTGACTTTC. It specifies CASSPRDRLYSGANVLTF.

This sequence joins TRBV4-1 and TRBJ1-4; maybe TRBD1 (5 bases). Germline CDR1 reads MGHRA; CDR2 reads YSYEKL. The CDR3 is 15 amino acids. V lost 0 bases and J 10 bases, leaving 15 bases between the germline ends. As DNA, the CDR3 is TGCGCCAGCAGCCAAGAAGGGAGGGTAACAGGAAAACTGTTTTTT. Translation gives CASSQEGRVTGKLFF.